Below are 24 T cell receptor beta chains sequenced from a single sample in a study of cytomegalovirus exposure and HLA in healthy donors. The PCR contained 60 Vbeta and 13 Jbeta primers. The assay was immunoSEQ multiplex PCR, and TCRdb's table has in-frame clones only and misses some. The data show 120,000 to 150,000 clones, approximately 80% seen once. The sequenced sample was PBMCs. These receptors were obtained from a man aged 40-50 years in good health and CMV-seropositive.

This clone has only a few counts. The V gene is TRBV4-1, the J gene TRBJ2-1; 9 nucleotides match TRBD2. V dropped 2 bases and J dropped 8; count of bases not matched to a gene: 16. The germline V gene has CDR1 MGHRA and CDR2 YSYEKL. The CDR3 spans 18 residues. The CDR3 nucleotides read TGCGCCAGCAGCCAAATAAGTTCTATGGGACTAGCTATCGATGAGCAGTTCTTC. Its translation: CASSQISSMGLAIDEQFF.

The chain employs TRBV4-3 and TRBJ2-5, with TRBD2 matching over 13 bases. Germline lookup yields CDR1 LGHNA and CDR2 YSLEER. J lost 5 bases, V lost 0 bases, and 6 bases had no gene match. The CDR3 runs to 17 residues. This CDR3 is CASSQDLGLAGLETQYF. The CDR3 DNA reads TGCGCCAGCAGCCAAGATTTGGGACTAGCGGGGTTGGAGACCCAGTACTTC.

The chain recombines TRBV7-8 with TRBJ2-3; D unclear. The CDR3 spans 13 residues. V lost 5 bases, J lost 5 bases, and 11 bases lay in between. Germline V lookup: CDR1 SGHVS, CDR2 FQNEAQ. The DNA for the CDR3 is TGTGCCAGCAGCACGAGCACCCAAGATACGCAGTATTTT. Translation gives CASSTSTQDTQYF.

The chain carries TRBV5-1 and TRBJ1-4; 8 bases fit TRBD1. This CDR3 spans 16 amino acids. Germline CDR1 SGHRS, CDR2 YFSETQ. The trim removed 4 bases at V and 2 bases at J, leaving 7 bases unmatched. The CDR3 reads CASSTDRAITNEKLFF. The CDR3 DNA is TGCGCCAGCAGCACGGACAGGGCGATCACTAATGAAAAACTGTTTTTT. Full variable domain (remainder filled in from reference TRBV5-1 and TRBJ1-4): KAGVTQTPRYLIKTRGQQVTLSCSPISGHRSVSWYQQTPGQGLQFLFEYFSETQRNKGNFPGRFSGRQFSNSRSEMNVSTLELGDSALYLCASSTDRAITNEKLFFGSGTQLSVL.

This rearrangement joins TRBV6-6 to TRBJ2-7, with 10 bases matching TRBD1. V was pared by 2 bases and J by 1 base, with 2 bases of the junction left unmatched. The CDR3 sequence is 15 residues long. Per germline, CDR1 MNHNY and CDR2 SVGAGI (reference sequence). CDR3 DNA: TGTGCCAGCAGTTACGGGACAGGGGTGTCCTACGAGCAGTACTTC. Encoded protein: CASSYGTGVSYEQYF.

J is TRBJ1-2 and V is TRBV2; 12 bases fit TRBD1. Trimming removed 8 bases from V and 7 bases from J; junction bases left unmatched: 2. CDR1 and CDR2 (germline): SNHLY, FYNNEI. The CDR3 contains 12 residues. DNA for the CDR3: TGTGCCAGCCGGGACAGGGGGCTTGGCTACACCTTC. Translating gives CASRDRGLGYTF.

CDR3 DNA: TGTGCCAGCACCCCTTACAATGAGCAGTTCTTC. It encodes CASTPYNEQFF. This chain links TRBV2 with TRBJ2-1; D is ambiguous. Trimming shortened V by 7 bases and J by 4 bases, and 5 bases separated the two germline ends. The CDR3 extends over 11 amino acids. The germline gives CDR1 SNHLY, CDR2 FYNNEI.

V is TRBV7-9 and J is TRBJ2-7, with a possible D match to TRBD2 (6 bases). The CDR3 loop spans 13 amino acids. Trimming cost V 0 bases and J 9 bases, with 12 bases left between them. Germline V gene data show CDR1 as SEHNR and CDR2 as FQNEAQ (reference sequence). This CDR3 is CASSLAEGRRQYF. Here the CDR3 DNA reads TGTGCCAGCAGCTTAGCGGAGGGAAGGAGGCAGTACTTC. Drawing the rest from reference TRBV7-9 and TRBJ2-7, the complete variable domain is DTGVSQNPRHKITKRGQNVTFRCDPISEHNRLYWYRQTLGQGPEFLTYFQNEAQLEKSRLLSDRFSAERPKGSFSTLEIQRTEQGDSAMYLCASSLAEGRRQYFGPGTRLTVT.

The chain joins TRBV19 to TRBJ2-1; 11 nucleotides align to TRBD1. From germline, CDR1 is LNHDA and CDR2 SQIVND (reference sequence). This CDR3 spans 15 amino acids. Trimming cost V 7 bases and J 8 bases; bases outside gene matches: 10. The CDR3 DNA sequence: TGTGCCAGTAATTCCCCGGGACAGGGGGGCCATGAGCAGTTCTTC. Amino acids: CASNSPGQGGHEQFF.

This clone was found once. J is TRBJ2-1 and V is TRBV6-5, with D uncertain. The germline V gene encodes CDR1 MNHEY and CDR2 SVGAGI. The CDR3 is made up of 14 amino acids. V lost 5 bases to trimming and J lost 10 bases, with 18 bases between them. The CDR3 here is CASSPSPQASEQFF. As DNA, the CDR3 is TGTGCCAGCAGTCCAAGCCCTCAGGCGAGCGAGCAGTTCTTC.

The rearrangement links TRBV27 to TRBJ1-2; D is possibly TRBD1 (5 bases). V was cut by 2 bases and J by 5 bases, with 15 bases left in between. This CDR3 is 15 amino acids long. Germline CDR1 MNHEY, CDR2 SMNVEV (reference sequence). CDR3 sequence reads: CASSLRQGGWYGYTF. The DNA for the CDR3 is TGTGCCAGCAGTTTACGGCAGGGAGGGTGGTATGGCTACACCTTC.

The rearrangement uses TRBV27 and TRBJ2-7, with TRBD1 matching 8 bases. Germline values: CDR1 MNHEY, CDR2 SMNVEV (reference sequence). J was trimmed by 3 bases and V by 4 bases; bases with no gene match: 2. The CDR3 spans 13 residues. CDR3 region: CASSYGQGYEQYF. CDR3 sequence (DNA): TGTGCCAGCAGTTATGGACAGGGCTACGAGCAGTACTTC.

J is TRBJ2-1 and V is TRBV6-5; D uncertain. The CDR3 length is 15 residues. V was shortened by 2 bases and J by 0 bases, with 8 bases between the two germline ends. The germline V gene encodes CDR1 MNHEY and CDR2 SVGAGI. CDR3 sequence: CASSYEVNSYNEQFF. The CDR3, as DNA: TGTGCCAGCAGTTACGAGGTCAACTCCTACAATGAGCAGTTCTTC.

This clone was observed a single time. The V call is TRBV4-3, the J call TRBJ1-5, with D perhaps matching TRBD1 (6 bases). The germline CDR1 and CDR2 sequences are LGHNA and YSLEER. The V end lost 3 bases, the J end lost 7 bases, and 13 bases lay between the germline ends. The CDR3 consists of 14 residues. The CDR3 protein is CASSHLRTEQPQHF. CDR3 nucleotide sequence: TGCGCCAGCAGCCATCTTAGGACAGAGCAGCCCCAGCATTTT.

This chain uses TRBV5-1 with TRBJ2-7; tentative D call: TRBD1 (6 bases). V lost 1 base and J lost 0, with 11 bases in between. The CDR3 loop spans 15 amino acids. Germline assignment: CDR1 SGHRS and CDR2 YFSETQ. In nucleotides, the CDR3 is TGCGCCAGCAGCTTGATTACAGGGTCCTCCTACGAGCAGTACTTC. This translates into CASSLITGSSYEQYF.

The chain combines TRBV5-4 with TRBJ1-6, with D maybe TRBD1 (5 bases). Trimming left V 0 bases short and J 10 bases short, with 14 bases between. This CDR3 comprises 15 residues. CDR1 is SGHNT, CDR2 YYREEE, per germline (reference sequence). The CDR3 DNA is TGTGCCAGCAGCTTGGGGGGCAGTGAAACATCACCCCTCCACTTT. It yields the protein CASSLGGSETSPLHF. Combining the CDR3 with reference TRBV5-4 and TRBJ1-6 gives the whole variable domain ETGVTQSPTHLIKTRGQQVTLRCSSQSGHNTVSWYQQALGQGPQFIFQYYREEENGRGNFPPRFSGLQFPNYSSELNVNALELDDSALYLCASSLGGSETSPLHFGNGTRLTVT.

This clone has more than one count but fewer than ten. This chain links TRBV5-1 with TRBJ2-3, with D perhaps matching TRBD2 (5 bases). Per germline, CDR1 SGHRS and CDR2 YFSETQ. Trimming shortened V by 0 bases and J by 3 bases, and 14 bases separated the two germline ends. The CDR3 totals 16 residues. CDR3 DNA: TGCGCCAGCAGCTTGGGTGCGGGCAGGTCAACAGATACGCAGTATTTT. Its translation is CASSLGAGRSTDTQYF. Variable domain in full (rest from reference TRBV5-1 and TRBJ2-3): KAGVTQTPRYLIKTRGQQVTLSCSPISGHRSVSWYQQTPGQGLQFLFEYFSETQRNKGNFPGRFSGRQFSNSRSEMNVSTLELGDSALYLCASSLGAGRSTDTQYFGPGTRLTVL.

The chain couples TRBV6-4 to TRBJ2-6, with TRBD1 matching over 12 bases. Germline V gives CDR1 MRHNA, CDR2 SNTAGT. J was trimmed by 2 bases and V by 6 bases; bases with no gene match: 2. There are 16 residues in the CDR3. The chain's CDR3 is CASSGTGGAGANVLTF. CDR3 in DNA: TGTGCCAGCAGCGGGACAGGGGGCGCTGGGGCCAACGTCCTGACTTTC.

The chain uses TRBV11-2 and TRBJ2-7; possible D gene TRBD1, 7 bases. CDR1 SGHAT and CDR2 FQNNGV come from the germline V gene. V was trimmed by 4 bases and J by 6 bases, leaving 25 bases between them. The CDR3 extends over 17 amino acids. CDR3 sequence: CASSSNLPGQGGSEQYF. The CDR3 DNA reads TGTGCCAGCAGCTCAAACCTCCCTGGGCAGGGGGGCTCCGAGCAGTACTTC.

The J gene is TRBJ2-1, the V gene TRBV11-2; 11 bases match TRBD1. CDR3 length: 15 amino acids. V gave up 5 bases and J gave up 6 bases; unmatched junction bases: 6. CDR1 is SGHAT and CDR2 is FQNNGV in the germline V gene. The CDR3 sequence: CASSKIGTGGNEQFF. CDR3 nucleotides: TGTGCCAGCAGCAAAATCGGGACAGGGGGCAATGAGCAGTTCTTC. Drawing the rest from reference TRBV11-2 and TRBJ2-1, the complete variable domain is EAGVAQSPRYKIIEKRQSVAFWCNPISGHATLYWYQQILGQGPKLLIQFQNNGVVDDSQLPKDRFSAERLKGVDSTLKIQPAKLEDSAVYLCASSKIGTGGNEQFFGPGTRLTVL.

The rearrangement joins TRBV5-1 to TRBJ1-2, with D perhaps TRBD1 (6 bases). This CDR3 is 12 amino acids long. V was pared by 7 bases and J by 9 bases, with 16 bases between. Germline CDR1 reads SGHRS; CDR2 reads YFSETQ. DNA for the CDR3: TGCGCCAGCGCTATCTCCCGGGACAGCTACACCTTC. Encoded protein: CASAISRDSYTF.

V is TRBV11-3 and J is TRBJ2-1, with D perhaps matching TRBD2 (5 bases). Germline V gene lookup returns CDR1 SGHNT and CDR2 YENEEA. The CDR3 consists of 13 residues. V gave up 5 bases and J gave up 8 bases, with 13 bases separating them. This CDR3 is CASSPVRRHEQFF. CDR3 DNA sequence: TGTGCCAGCAGCCCAGTGCGGAGGCATGAGCAGTTCTTC.

The J gene is TRBJ1-5, the V gene TRBV11-2; tentatively, D is TRBD1 (5 bases). Between the trimmed V and J ends, which lost 3 bases and 3 bases, there was a span of 15 bases. The germline gives CDR1 SGHAT, CDR2 FQNNGV. The CDR3 runs to 16 residues. In DNA, the CDR3 is TGTGCCAGCAGCTTGGGGGGACTGATGAACAATCAGCCCCAGCATTTT. Its protein is CASSLGGLMNNQPQHF.

The chain employs TRBV7-7 and TRBJ2-5, with D maybe TRBD1 (6 bases). Trimming cost V 5 bases and J 5 bases, with 6 bases left between them. The CDR3 sequence is 11 residues long. Germline V lookup: CDR1 SSHAT, CDR2 FNYEAQ (reference sequence). The CDR3 loop reads CASSQGETQYF. The DNA for the CDR3 is TGTGCCAGCAGCCAGGGGGAGACCCAGTACTTC.